The 5 T cell receptor beta chains below were found in one sample sequenced in a study of blood T cell repertoires in COVID-19. Repertoires were generated with immunoSEQ multiplex PCR, while TCRdb's copy carries only in-frame clones and drops some. The data contain roughly 120,000 clones, 75% to 95% of them singletons. The specimen was peripheral blood. Every receptor here comes from a human donor with active COVID-19. The donor label of this sample is uncertain.

This sequence joins TRBV3-1 (or the pseudogene TRBV3-2) and TRBJ2-2; 8 bases are shared with TRBD2. Losses at the gene ends were 4 bases for V and 5 bases for J; bases not matched to a gene: 6. Germline V CDR1 and CDR2: LGHDT, YNNKEL (reference sequence). The CDR3 has 15 residues. In DNA, the CDR3 is TGTGCCAGCAGCCCCGTGGCTAGCGGGACCGGGGAGCTGTTTTTT. As protein: CASSPVASGTGELFF.

The chain has TRBV2 and TRBJ2-1; 11 nucleotides line up with TRBD2. CDR1 SNHLY and CDR2 FYNNEI come from the germline V gene. After removal of 5 bases from V and 5 bases from J, the junction contained 5 bases not matched to a gene. The CDR3 is 15 amino acids. The CDR3 region has the DNA TGTGCCAGCAGTCTACAGACTAGCGGGGACAATGAGCAGTTCTTC. It codes for CASSLQTSGDNEQFF.

The chain uses TRBV25-1 and TRBJ1-1; 8 nucleotides agree with TRBD1. Germline V gives CDR1 MGHDK, CDR2 SYGVNS. The CDR3 loop spans 15 amino acids. Trimming removed 10 bases from V and 4 bases from J; junction bases left unmatched: 14. The CDR3 loop is CAKLNETGGFTEAFF. In DNA form, the CDR3 reads TGTGCCAAACTGAATGAAACAGGGGGATTCACTGAAGCTTTCTTT.

The chain has TRBV3-1 (or the pseudogene TRBV3-2) and TRBJ2-7; 10 nucleotides match TRBD2. The CDR3 length is 13 residues. V dropped 2 bases and J dropped 10; count of bases not matched to a gene: 5. Germline CDR1 LGHDT, CDR2 YNNKEL (reference sequence). The CDR3 DNA sequence: TGTGCCAGCAGCCAAAGCGGGGGGGCGGGTCAGTACTTC. Its translation: CASSQSGGAGQYF.

This chain uses TRBV6-5 with TRBJ2-7; D is possibly TRBD2 (6 bases). The CDR3 totals 15 residues. Germline values: CDR1 MNHEY, CDR2 SVGAGI. The ends were cut back, 6 bases at V and 3 bases at J, with 18 bases in the middle. CDR3 sequence reads: CASSPSSGGNYEQYF. The DNA of the CDR3 is TGTGCCAGCAGCCCATCCTCTGGGGGGAACTACGAGCAGTACTTC.